Below are 31 T cell receptor beta chains sequenced from a single sample in a study of blood T cells in healthy people across ages. Sample-barcoded 5' priming and a J-beta primer mix drove a second PCR of roughly 6 to 12 cycles. TCRdb analysed the 5' RACE reads with MiXCR anew, one entry per CDR3 protein. The sample holds approximately 780,000 distinct CDR3 sequences, around 24% seen once. The same data also went into a second study, on T cells of mothers and their children.

Sequencing was carried out using blood. The receptors come from a boy aged 5-17 years in good health.

This clonotype has only a few counts. CDR3 DNA sequence: TGTGCCAGCAGCGCCCCGGGACACCCCGGCGAGCAGTACTTC. Translation gives CASSAPGHPGEQYF. J is TRBJ2-5 and V is TRBV7-9; D is possibly TRBD1 (6 bases). The end of the DNA is better explained by TRBJ2-7, so the J call may be wrong. Germline assignment: CDR1 SEHNR and CDR2 FQNEAQ (reference sequence). The CDR3 is made up of 14 amino acids.

This clonotype came up a few times. This rearrangement joins TRBV18 to TRBJ2-2; TRBD1 matches 7 bases. CDR1 is KGHSH, CDR2 LQKENI, per germline. The J segment lost 1 base and the V segment lost 5 bases, leaving 7 bases of the junction unmatched. There are 16 residues in the CDR3. CDR3 bases: TGTGCCAGCTCAGACACAGGGGTGGTGAACACCGGGGAGCTGTTTTTT. It is translated as CASSDTGVVNTGELFF.

This clonotype was counted between two and nine times. The chain links TRBV5-1 to TRBJ1-1; D remains unclear. The germline CDR1 and CDR2 sequences are SGHRS and YFSETQ. The CDR3 runs 14 residues. Trimming pared 4 bases from V and 5 bases from J, leaving 15 bases between. For the CDR3, the DNA is TGCGCCAGCAGCCGAGAGGAGGTAGTGACTGAAGCTTTCTTT. Its translation: CASSREEVVTEAFF. Variable domain in full (rest from reference TRBV5-1 and TRBJ1-1): KAGVTQTPRYLIKTRGQQVTLSCSPISGHRSVSWYQQTPGQGLQFLFEYFSETQRNKGNFPGRFSGRQFSNSRSEMNVSTLELGDSALYLCASSREEVVTEAFFGQGTRLTVV.

As concerns this clonotype: The junction departs from the called germline gene at one end, perhaps through a read error. The chain carries TRBV18 and TRBJ2-1; 7 bases fit TRBD1. The germline gives CDR1 KGHSH, CDR2 LQKENI. CDR3 size: 17 residues. The CDR3 nucleotides read TGTGCCAGCTCCCCACCTCTTCGGACAGGAGATTACAATGAGCAGTTCTTC. Its protein is CASSPPLRTGDYNEQFF.

The chain couples TRBV5-1 to TRBJ2-7, with D possibly being TRBD1 (6 bases). CDR3 length: 14 residues. Trimming removed 4 bases from V and 3 bases from J, with 14 bases in between. Germline CDR1 SGHRS, CDR2 YFSETQ. In nucleotides, the CDR3 is TGCGCCAGCAGCGATGACAGGTCCCTCTACGAGCAGTACTTC. Its translation: CASSDDRSLYEQYF.

The chain couples TRBV2 to TRBJ1-6; D unclear. CDR1 and CDR2 (germline): SNHLY, FYNNEI. This CDR3 is 14 amino acids long. Trimming removed 4 bases at V and 3 bases at J, with 7 bases between. CDR3 loop: CASSGVSYNSPLHF. Written as DNA, the CDR3 is TGTGCCAGCAGTGGGGTCAGCTATAATTCACCCCTCCACTTT.

J is TRBJ1-2 and V is TRBV7-2; the match to TRBD1 covers 8 bases. V shed 6 bases and J 8 bases; nucleotides not matched to a gene: 8. Germline-derived CDR1 and CDR2 are SGHTA and FQGNSA. The CDR3 has 13 residues. CDR3 loop: CASRLTGAGGYTF. The CDR3 bases are TGTGCCAGCAGGTTGACAGGGGCGGGCGGCTACACCTTC.

This clonotype was seen only a few times. The chain links TRBV4-1 to TRBJ1-2; a weak D match, TRBD1 (6 bases). The CDR3 length is 16 residues. Between the trimmed V and J ends, which lost 0 bases and 5 bases, there was a span of 16 bases. Per the germline V gene, CDR1 is MGHRA and CDR2 is YSYEKL. CDR3 DNA: TGCGCCAGCAGCCAAGATTGGGGTCGGCAGGGGTATGGCTACACCTTC. It specifies CASSQDWGRQGYGYTF.

This chain links TRBV12-3 or TRBV12-4 with TRBJ1-2; possible D gene TRBD1, 6 bases. The germline V and J ends were trimmed by 3 bases and 5 bases, with 25 bases remaining between them. This CDR3 contains 18 residues. CDR3: CASSFLADRRANSYGYTF. The DNA for the CDR3 is TGTGCCAGCAGTTTCCTGGCCGACAGGAGAGCTAATAGTTATGGCTACACCTTC.

This clonotype was detected a few times. This chain links TRBV29-1 with TRBJ2-3, with unresolved D. The CDR3 is made up of 13 amino acids. Germline CDR1 reads SQVTM; CDR2 reads ANQGSEA. The V gene lost 3 bases and the J gene lost 2 bases, with 9 bases spanning the gap. This CDR3 reads CSVDGYSTDTQYF. The CDR3 DNA is TGCAGCGTTGATGGATACTCCACAGATACGCAGTATTTT.

J is TRBJ1-2 and V is TRBV12-3 or TRBV12-4; a possible D gene is TRBD1 (5 bases). This CDR3 comprises 14 residues. Trimming cost V 6 bases and J 9 bases, with 20 bases left between them. The CDR3 region has the DNA TGTGCCAGCAGCTCCGCCAGAAGGGGATATAGCTACACCTTC. Translated: CASSSARRGYSYTF.

The chain is built from TRBV7-9 and TRBJ2-5; 7 bases fit TRBD2. The CDR3 totals 14 residues. Germline V gene lookup returns CDR1 SEHNR and CDR2 FQNEAQ (reference sequence). V lost 5 bases, J lost 4 bases, and 7 bases stayed unmatched. The CDR3 protein is CASSPAWGGETQYF. The CDR3 DNA follows: TGTGCCAGCAGCCCCGCCTGGGGGGGAGAGACCCAGTACTTC.

This rearrangement joins TRBV10-1 to TRBJ2-5; 8 bases map to TRBD2. The J call may be faulty, since TRBJ2-1 better matches the DNA end. Germline V gives CDR1 WNHNN, CDR2 SYGVQD (reference sequence). This CDR3 comprises 15 residues. CDR3 loop: CASSESGGGLNEQFF. Here the CDR3 DNA reads TGCGCCAGCAGTGAGAGCGGGGGCGGCTTAAATGAGCAGTTCTTC.

This clonotype was seen only a few times. The chain carries TRBV7-9 and TRBJ2-5; a weak D match, TRBD1 (6 bases). The J call is uncertain, as TRBJ2-1 better fits the DNA end. The CDR3 has 16 residues. Per the germline V gene, CDR1 is SEHNR and CDR2 is FQNEAQ (reference sequence). CDR3 coding DNA: TGTGCCAGCAGCTTAGGTCAGGGGCCCCTGTACAATGAGCAGTTCTTC. Its protein product is CASSLGQGPLYNEQFF.

The chain uses TRBV29-1 and TRBJ1-1; D is uncertain. Trimming removed 2 bases at V and 4 bases at J, with 8 bases between. Germline V lookup: CDR1 SQVTM, CDR2 ANQGSEA. The CDR3 runs to 12 residues. The CDR3 region has the DNA TGCAGCGTTGAACACAGACCCACTGAAGCTTTCTTT. Translating gives CSVEHRPTEAFF. The full variable domain, with the rest looked up from reference TRBV29-1 and TRBJ1-1, is SAVISQKPSRDICQRGTSLTIQCQVDSQVTMMFWYRQQPGQSLTLIATANQGSEATYESGFVIDKFPISRPNLTFSTLTVSNMSPEDSSIYLCSVEHRPTEAFFGQGTRLTVV.

The chain recombines TRBV28 with TRBJ2-7; D is possibly TRBD1 (6 bases). The germline V gene encodes CDR1 MDHEN and CDR2 SYDVKM. This CDR3 region has 12 residues. The V end was cut by 4 bases, the J end by 4 bases, with 8 bases between. The CDR3 nucleotides read TGTGCCAGCAGTTACGACAGGTACGAGCAGTACTTC. It yields the protein CASSYDRYEQYF. The full variable domain, in which reference TRBV28 and TRBJ2-7 provide the parts outside the CDR3, is DVKVTQSSRYLVKRTGEKVFLECVQDMDHENMFWYRQDPGLGLRLIYFSYDVKMKEKGDIPEGYSVSREKKERFSLILESASTNQTSMYLCASSYDRYEQYFGPGTRLTVT.

This clonotype has a count of ten or more. The CDR3 DNA follows: TGTGCCAGCAGTGAACTGGGGGAAACTGAAGCTTTCTTT. This encodes CASSELGETEAFF. The chain links TRBV2 to TRBJ1-1; D is perhaps TRBD1 (5 bases). V was cut by 2 bases and J by 5 bases, with 9 bases left in between. CDR3 length: 13 residues. Per the germline V gene, CDR1 is SNHLY and CDR2 is FYNNEI.

This chain connects TRBV6-7 to TRBJ2-5; D ambiguous. TRBV6-7 is an ORF, and what it does is uncertain. The ends were cut back, 5 bases at V and 1 base at J, with 11 bases in the middle. This CDR3 comprises 14 residues. The CDR3 DNA reads as TGTGCCAGCAGTGCTAAGGTGACCCAAGAGACCCAGTACTTC. Protein sequence: CASSAKVTQETQYF.

The V gene is TRBV7-9, the J gene TRBJ1-4; the D gene is possibly TRBD1 (5 bases). This CDR3 has 14 residues. From germline, CDR1 is SEHNR and CDR2 FQNEAQ (reference sequence). V gave up 5 bases and J gave up 8 bases, with 15 bases separating them. The CDR3: CASSADGAEEKLFF. The CDR3 bases are TGTGCCAGCAGCGCGGACGGGGCAGAGGAAAAACTGTTTTTT.

This clonotype turned up a few times. J is TRBJ2-5 and V is TRBV12-5, with D unresolved. In germline, CDR1 is LGHNT, CDR2 FRNRAP. The V end was cut by 0 bases, the J end by 2 bases, with 1 base between. The CDR3 sequence is 12 residues long. The CDR3 loop is CASGLVQETQYF. Written as DNA, the CDR3 is TGTGCTAGTGGTTTGGTACAAGAGACCCAGTACTTC.

The sample holds a few counts of this clonotype. The CDR3 DNA sequence: TGCGCCAGCAGCTGGGGGGCAGGCAACCCGCTCTCTGGGGCCAACGTCCTGACTTTC. This codes for CASSWGAGNPLSGANVLTF. This chain uses TRBV5-1 with TRBJ2-6; the D call may be TRBD1 or TRBD2 (6 bases each). Trimming removed 3 bases from V and 0 bases from J, with 19 bases in between. The CDR3 runs to 19 residues. Per the germline V gene, CDR1 is SGHRS and CDR2 is YFSETQ.

The chain employs TRBV9 and TRBJ2-7; 8 bases map to TRBD1. The germline V gene encodes CDR1 SGDLS and CDR2 YYNGEE. CDR3 length: 14 residues. Trimming took 0 bases from V and 5 from J; bases not matched to a gene: 4. The CDR3 nucleotides are TGTGCCAGCAGCGTAGCAGGGGGCAGGGACGAGCAGTACTTC. This encodes CASSVAGGRDEQYF.

The chain carries TRBV18 and TRBJ2-7; no clear D gene. V lost 3 bases, J lost 0 bases, and 9 bases lay in between. The CDR3 has 14 residues. Germline V gene data show CDR1 as KGHSH and CDR2 as LQKENI. The CDR3 nucleotides are TGTGCCAGCTCACCTCAACAGAGCTCCTACGAGCAGTACTTC. Encoded protein: CASSPQQSSYEQYF.

V gene TRBV20-1 combines with J gene TRBJ1-2; TRBD1 matches at 7 bases. The junction had 2 bases not matched to a gene; V was cut back by 6 bases and J by 1 base. Germline lookup yields CDR1 DFQATT and CDR2 SNEGSKA (reference sequence). The CDR3 loop spans 12 amino acids. CDR3 nucleotides: TGCAGTGCCAGGGGGGTTAACTATGGCTACACCTTC. Encoded protein: CSARGVNYGYTF.

The V and J genes are TRBV27 and TRBJ2-7; 8 bases line up with TRBD1. Germline V gene lookup returns CDR1 MNHEY and CDR2 SMNVEV (reference sequence). With V trimmed by 0 bases and J by 5 bases, 6 bases remained unmatched. This CDR3 has 15 amino acids. Here the CDR3 reads CASSLSGQVSHEQYF. CDR3 nucleotides: TGTGCCAGCAGTTTATCGGGACAGGTTTCCCACGAGCAGTACTTC.

Only a few counts were recorded for this clonotype. This chain uses TRBV5-1 with TRBJ1-1, with D possibly matching TRBD1 (5 bases). CDR3 length equals 15 residues. Germline V gene data show CDR1 as SGHRS and CDR2 as YFSETQ. The V end lost 10 bases, the J end lost 1 base, and 20 bases lay between the germline ends. The CDR3 DNA is TGCGCCTCCCGCCCGTGGGGGAAGGGGAACACTGAAGCTTTCTTT. Amino acids: CASRPWGKGNTEAFF.

The chain couples TRBV9 to TRBJ2-7; 9 bases match TRBD1. The length of the CDR3 is 15 residues. Germline CDR1 is SGDLS and CDR2 is YYNGEE. J was trimmed by 7 bases and V by 0 bases; bases with no gene match: 8. The CDR3, as DNA: TGTGCCAGCAGCGTAGCGGGACAGGGATTTGGGGAGCAGTACTTC. As protein: CASSVAGQGFGEQYF. Looking up the rest from reference TRBV9 and TRBJ2-7 gives the full variable domain: DSGVTQTPKHLITATGQRVTLRCSPRSGDLSVYWYQQSLDQGLQFLIQYYNGEERAKGNILERFSAQQFPDLHSELNLSSLELGDSALYFCASSVAGQGFGEQYFGPGTRLTVT.

This clonotype came up a few times. The rearrangement links TRBV7-6 to TRBJ2-5; D is unclear. The CDR3 sequence is 14 residues long. Germline lookup yields CDR1 SGHVS and CDR2 FNYEAQ. Trimming left V 0 bases short and J 5 bases short, with 10 bases between. The CDR3: CASSLAFPTETQYF. CDR3 DNA sequence: TGTGCCAGCAGCTTAGCGTTTCCCACGGAGACCCAGTACTTC.

This chain joins TRBV5-1 and TRBJ1-1; D call uncertain. Trimming left V 6 bases short and J 0 bases short, with 6 bases between. Germline V lookup: CDR1 SGHRS, CDR2 YFSETQ. The CDR3 sequence is 12 residues long. DNA for the CDR3: TGCGCCAGCAACCAACTGAACACTGAAGCTTTCTTT. This gives the protein CASNQLNTEAFF.

This clonotype has only a few counts. The chain links TRBV7-3 to TRBJ2-5; 11 positions agree with TRBD2. The V gene's germline CDR1 is SGHTA and CDR2 FQGTGA. The CDR3 is 17 residues long. The V gene end was trimmed by 1 base and the J gene end by 2 bases; junction bases not matched to a gene: 6. This CDR3 reads CASSLSLSGGAQETQYF. The CDR3 region has the DNA TGTGCCAGCAGCTTAAGCCTTAGCGGGGGGGCACAAGAGACCCAGTACTTC.

In this sample, this clonotype turned up once. V is TRBV6-5 and J is TRBJ2-7, with D possibly being TRBD2 (5 bases). Germline V gene lookup returns CDR1 MNHEY and CDR2 SVGAGI. This CDR3 spans 12 amino acids. Trimming removed 5 bases at V and 7 bases at J, with 12 bases between. The CDR3 is CASSRSGWEQYF. The DNA of the CDR3 is TGTGCCAGCAGTCGCTCGGGGTGGGAGCAGTACTTC.